These T cell receptor beta chains were read from a single sample in a study of T cells expressing NK-cell markers. After re-calling the 5' RACE reads, TCRdb lists one entry per CDR3 protein, DNA absent. Here the sample table reports roughly 430,000 distinct CDR3 sequences. The specimen was blood T cells: a sorted CD56 or NKG2C T cell subset, CD4+ or CD8+ T cells, or bulk PBMC T cells (not recorded which). The source is a woman aged 18-69 years in good health. The CDR3 runs from the conserved cysteine through the conserved F or W. The order of the fields is V gene, J gene, CDR3 protein.

>TRBV4-1|TRBJ1-5
CASSQDGTGRDNQPQHF
>TRBV30|TRBJ1-1
CAWSRGTGGTEAFF
>TRBV27|TRBJ2-1
CASRTRQAANEQFF
>TRBV29-1|TRBJ2-3
CSVDRGSTDTQYF
>TRBV6-1|TRBJ2-5
CASSPGWGETQYF
>TRBV19|TRBJ2-5
CASSPIQSGDSQYF
>TRBV12-3/TRBV12-4|TRBJ2-1
CASSFQAGAYNEQFF
>TRBV5-1|TRBJ2-2
CASSLESSGAGELFF
>TRBV27|TRBJ1-1
CASSLFSANTEAFF
>TRBV12-3/TRBV12-4|TRBJ1-2
CASSTTGGYNYGYTF
>TRBV4-1|TRBJ1-1
CASSQDLGRTGPLEAFF
>TRBV11-2|TRBJ2-1
CASSPGTGGINEQFF
>TRBV7-6|TRBJ2-1
CASSDLDDYNEQFF
>TRBV20-1|TRBJ2-7
CSARDARVLHEQYF
>TRBV5-1|TRBJ2-1
CASSPVLAGGPLGYNEQFF
>TRBV9|TRBJ2-7
CASSPSSGSFYEQYF
>TRBV4-2|TRBJ1-3
CASSQGDFASSGNTIYF
>TRBV30|TRBJ2-3
CAWSPVRGVGDTQYF
>TRBV5-1|TRBJ2-7
CASSPGDVNSYEQYF
>TRBV19|TRBJ1-1
CASIGRGTTMNTEAFF
>TRBV30|TRBJ2-1
CAWRRTSAYNEQFF
>TRBV12-3/TRBV12-4|TRBJ2-7
CASSLGPGGLNEQYF
>TRBV20-1|TRBJ2-1
CSARNPAESYNEQFF
>TRBV28|TRBJ2-4
CASTAGATKNIQYF
>TRBV6-2/TRBV6-3|TRBJ2-1
CASSQIPGQGAAYNEQFF
>TRBV5-5|TRBJ2-1
CASSLLQYDYNEQFF
>TRBV29-1|TRBJ1-1
CSVETGSSNTEAFF
>TRBV7-6|TRBJ1-5
CASISLQPQHF
>TRBV4-3|TRBJ2-1
CASSQVATWGEGYNEQFF
>TRBV19|TRBJ2-2
CATLPDSRDGELFF
>TRBV18|TRBJ2-7
CASSPQGAEQYF
>TRBV4-3|TRBJ2-7
CASSQGLAVPYEQYF
>TRBV12-3/TRBV12-4|TRBJ1-3
CASSFFIGNSGNTIYF
>TRBV11-3|TRBJ2-1
CASSLAGTEWDEQFF
>TRBV21-1|TRBJ2-3
CASIQDTDTQYF
>TRBV6-1|TRBJ2-5
CASMIIGGTETQYF
>TRBV7-8|TRBJ2-5
CASSFQIAGDQETQYF
>TRBV19|TRBJ1-4
CASSISSGKLFF
>TRBV28|TRBJ2-7
CASFSGGNSQNEQYF
>TRBV29-1|TRBJ2-7
CSVEVIAGASYEQYF
>TRBV5-6|TRBJ2-2
CASSFGTGLRTGELFF
>TRBV4-2|TRBJ2-3
CASSQAGQEVTDTQYF